This T cell receptor (beta chain) was retrieved from a study of STAT5B mutations in CD4+ large granular lymphocyte leukemia. Study results and caveats: Roughly 27% of private leukemic clonotypes occurred rarely in other patients' non-leukemic repertoires. Patient CD4-sorted repertoires looked more clonal than healthy CD4+ repertoires, even without putative leukemic clones.

Germline CDR1 reads SGHVS; CDR2 reads FQNEAQ. Trimming shortened V by 1 base and J by 4 bases, and 13 bases separated the two germline ends. This CDR3 is 15 amino acids long. Sequencing used immunoSEQ multiplex PCR; TCRdb keeps in-frame clones, though not all of them. The sample holds about 36,000 clones, more than 60% seen once. Details on this clone: What it recognizes is unknown.

The source is a human donor in good health. The sample taken for sequencing was CD4+ T cells from blood buffy coats. The chain recombines TRBV7-8 with TRBJ2-5; D not resolved. CDR3 coding DNA: TGTGCCAGCAGCTTAGTTCGCTTCTTAAGAGAGACCCAGTACTTC. It is translated as CASSLVRFLRETQYF. Based on the CDR3 plus reference TRBV7-8 and TRBJ2-5, the full variable domain is GAGVSQSPRYKVAKRGQDVALRCDPISGHVSLFWYQQALGQGPEFLTYFQNEAQLDKSGLPSDRFFAERPEGSVSTLKIQRTQQEDSAVYLCASSLVRFLRETQYFGPGTRLLVL.